This paragraph reports one TCR beta chain. Antigen: not known. The data originate from a study of radiotherapy plus CTLA-4 blockade in lung cancer. Study-level findings and limits: According to reports, early shifts in blood T cell clones, alongside interferon-beta, forecast response most accurately.

The protocol was immunoSEQ multiplex PCR, while the TCRdb copy is restricted to in-frame clones and leaves out a portion. The sample holds about 98,000 clones, 88% seen once. This TCR derives from a human donor with non-small cell lung cancer that progressed on radiotherapy plus ipilimumab. Here the sequenced sample was peripheral blood, taken from a patient treated with radiotherapy plus ipilimumab.

DNA of the CDR3: TGCGCCAGCAGCTTCGACCATCGCACAGATACGCAGTATTTT. This gives the protein CASSFDHRTDTQYF. The genes are TRBV5-1 and TRBJ2-3; D uncertain. V shed 2 bases and J shed 1 base, with 8 bases lying between them. Germline lookup yields CDR1 SGHRS and CDR2 YFSETQ. There are 14 residues in the CDR3.